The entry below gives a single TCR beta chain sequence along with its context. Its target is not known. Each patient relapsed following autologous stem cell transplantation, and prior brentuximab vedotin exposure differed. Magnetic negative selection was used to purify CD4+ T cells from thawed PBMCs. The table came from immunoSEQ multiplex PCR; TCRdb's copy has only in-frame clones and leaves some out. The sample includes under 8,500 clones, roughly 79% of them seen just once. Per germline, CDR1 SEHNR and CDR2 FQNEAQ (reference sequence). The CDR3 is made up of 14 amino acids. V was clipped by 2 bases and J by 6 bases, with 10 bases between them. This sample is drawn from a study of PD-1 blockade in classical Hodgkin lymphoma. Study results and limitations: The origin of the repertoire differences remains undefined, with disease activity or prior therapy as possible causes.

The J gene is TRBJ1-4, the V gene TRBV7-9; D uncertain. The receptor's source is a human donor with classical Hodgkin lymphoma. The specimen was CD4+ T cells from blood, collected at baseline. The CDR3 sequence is CASSLSGFDEKLFF. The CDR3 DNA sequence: TGTGCCAGCAGCTTATCCGGGTTCGATGAAAAACTGTTTTTT. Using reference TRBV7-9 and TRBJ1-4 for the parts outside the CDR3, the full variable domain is DTGVSQNPRHKITKRGQNVTFRCDPISEHNRLYWYRQTLGQGPEFLTYFQNEAQLEKSRLLSDRFSAERPKGSFSTLEIQRTEQGDSAMYLCASSLSGFDEKLFFGSGTQLSVL.